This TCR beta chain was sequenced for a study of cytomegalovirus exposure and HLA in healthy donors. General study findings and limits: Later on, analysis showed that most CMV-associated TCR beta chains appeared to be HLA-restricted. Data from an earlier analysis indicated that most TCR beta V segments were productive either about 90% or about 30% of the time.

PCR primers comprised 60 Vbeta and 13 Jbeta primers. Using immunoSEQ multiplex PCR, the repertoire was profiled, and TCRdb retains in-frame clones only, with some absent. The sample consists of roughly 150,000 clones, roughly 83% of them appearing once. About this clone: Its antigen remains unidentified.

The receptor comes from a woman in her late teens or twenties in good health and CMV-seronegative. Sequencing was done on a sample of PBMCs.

CDR3: CASSWGGSGELFF. CDR3 in DNA: TGTGCCAGCAGCTGGGGAGGGTCCGGGGAGCTGTTTTTT. The rearrangement uses TRBV7-2 and TRBJ2-2; 7 bases fit TRBD2. The CDR3 length is 13 residues. J lost 6 bases, V lost 4 bases, and 2 bases had no gene match. Germline V lookup: CDR1 SGHTA, CDR2 FQGNSA. Based on the CDR3 plus reference TRBV7-2 and TRBJ2-2, the full variable domain is GAGVSQSPSNKVTEKGKDVELRCDPISGHTALYWYRQSLGQGLEFLIYFQGNSAPDKSGLPSDRFSAERTGGSVSTLTIQRTQQEDSAVYLCASSWGGSGELFFGEGSRLTVL.